What follows are 2 T cell receptor beta chains derived from one specimen sequenced in a study of CD8+ T cells in alopecia areata. Specified treatment: oral pan-JAK inhibitor, 5-10 mg twice daily. Investigators isolated RNA and reverse transcribed it into cDNA to act as the sequencing template. Generated by immunoSEQ multiplex PCR, the TCRdb table keeps only in-frame clones and is missing some. The sample includes just over 150,000 clones, 55% to 75% of them seen just once. This material consisted of CD4+ T cells sorted from blood, taken at week 4, from a patient treated with tofacitinib. These receptors all come from a human donor with alopecia areata.

Ten or more counts support this clone. The V call is TRBV7-2, the J call TRBJ1-4; D might be TRBD1 (5 bases). With 5 bases removed from V and 7 bases from J, the gap between germline ends came to 14 bases. This CDR3 has 14 residues. Germline CDR1 is SGHTA and CDR2 is FQGNSA. For the CDR3, the DNA is TGTGCCAGCAGCCGCGGGGGGGTTAGTGAAAAACTGTTTTTT. Amino acid sequence: CASSRGGVSEKLFF.

J is TRBJ1-4 and V is TRBV4-3, with D possibly TRBD1 on 6 matching bases. Per the germline V gene, CDR1 is LGHNA and CDR2 is YSLEER. The CDR3 length is 14 residues. Trimming shortened V by 5 bases and J by 6 bases, and 13 bases separated the two germline ends. The CDR3 DNA is TGCGCCAGCAGCACCCGGGACACGGATGAAAAACTGTTTTTT. It yields the protein CASSTRDTDEKLFF.